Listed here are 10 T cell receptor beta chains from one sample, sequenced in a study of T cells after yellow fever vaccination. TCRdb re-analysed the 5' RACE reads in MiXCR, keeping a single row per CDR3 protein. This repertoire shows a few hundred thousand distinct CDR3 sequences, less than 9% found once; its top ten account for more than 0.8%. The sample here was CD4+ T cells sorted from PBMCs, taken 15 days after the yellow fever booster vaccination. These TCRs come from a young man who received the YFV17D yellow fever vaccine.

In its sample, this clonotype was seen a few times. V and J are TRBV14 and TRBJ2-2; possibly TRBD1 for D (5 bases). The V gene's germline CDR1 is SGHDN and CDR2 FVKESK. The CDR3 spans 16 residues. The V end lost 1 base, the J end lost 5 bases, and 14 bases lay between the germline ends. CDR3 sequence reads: CASSQGVGPRTGELFF. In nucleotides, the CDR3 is TGTGCCAGCAGCCAAGGTGTGGGGCCGAGGACCGGGGAGCTGTTTTTT.

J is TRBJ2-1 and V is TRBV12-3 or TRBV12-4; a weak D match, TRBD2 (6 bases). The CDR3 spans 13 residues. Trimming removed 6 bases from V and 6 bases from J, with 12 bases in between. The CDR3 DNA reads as TGTGCCAGCAGACGGGACTTACCCAATGAGCAGTTCTTC. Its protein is CASRRDLPNEQFF.

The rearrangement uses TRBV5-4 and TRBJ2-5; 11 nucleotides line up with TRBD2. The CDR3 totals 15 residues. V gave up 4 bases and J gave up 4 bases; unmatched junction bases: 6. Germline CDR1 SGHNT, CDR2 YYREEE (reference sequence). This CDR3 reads CASSDTGTSGETQYF. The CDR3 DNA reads TGTGCCAGCAGCGATACCGGGACTAGCGGAGAGACCCAGTACTTC.

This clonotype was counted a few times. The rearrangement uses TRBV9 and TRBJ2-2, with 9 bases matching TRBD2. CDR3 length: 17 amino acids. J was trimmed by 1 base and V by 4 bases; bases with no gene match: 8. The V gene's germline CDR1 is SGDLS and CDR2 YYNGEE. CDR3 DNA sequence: TGTGCCAGCAGCACAAGCGGGGGGAGGGGGAACACCGGGGAGCTGTTTTTT. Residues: CASSTSGGRGNTGELFF.

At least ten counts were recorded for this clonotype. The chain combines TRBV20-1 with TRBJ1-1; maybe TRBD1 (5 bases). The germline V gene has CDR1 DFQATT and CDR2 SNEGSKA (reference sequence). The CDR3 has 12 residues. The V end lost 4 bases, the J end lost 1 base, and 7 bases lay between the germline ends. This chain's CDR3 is CSAIRENTEAFF. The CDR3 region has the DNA TGCAGTGCTATCAGGGAGAACACTGAAGCTTTCTTT.

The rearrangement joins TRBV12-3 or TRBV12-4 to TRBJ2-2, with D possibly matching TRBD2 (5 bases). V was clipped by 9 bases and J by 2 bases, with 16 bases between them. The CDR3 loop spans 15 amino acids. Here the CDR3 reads CASRGPRRNTGELFF. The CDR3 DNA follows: TGTGCCAGTCGAGGGCCACGCCGAAACACCGGGGAGCTGTTTTTT.

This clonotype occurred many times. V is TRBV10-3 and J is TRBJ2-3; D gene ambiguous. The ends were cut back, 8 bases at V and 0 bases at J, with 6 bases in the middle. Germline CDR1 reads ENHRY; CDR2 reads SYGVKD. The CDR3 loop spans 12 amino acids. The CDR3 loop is CAIAPSTDTQYF. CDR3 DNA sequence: TGTGCCATCGCCCCTAGCACAGATACGCAGTATTTT.

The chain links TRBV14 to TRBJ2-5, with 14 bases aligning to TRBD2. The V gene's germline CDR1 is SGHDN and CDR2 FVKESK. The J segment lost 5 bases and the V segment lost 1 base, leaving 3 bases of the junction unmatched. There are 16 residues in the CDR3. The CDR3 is CASSQGGLAGVETQYF. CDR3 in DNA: TGTGCCAGCAGCCAAGGGGGACTAGCGGGAGTGGAGACCCAGTACTTC.

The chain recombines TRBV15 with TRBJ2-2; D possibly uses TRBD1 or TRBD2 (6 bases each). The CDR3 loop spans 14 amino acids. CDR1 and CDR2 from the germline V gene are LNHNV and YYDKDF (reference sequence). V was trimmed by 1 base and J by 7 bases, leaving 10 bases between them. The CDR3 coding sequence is TGTGCCACCAGCAGAGGAGGGGGGCGCGGGGAGCTGTTTTTT. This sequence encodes CATSRGGGRGELFF.

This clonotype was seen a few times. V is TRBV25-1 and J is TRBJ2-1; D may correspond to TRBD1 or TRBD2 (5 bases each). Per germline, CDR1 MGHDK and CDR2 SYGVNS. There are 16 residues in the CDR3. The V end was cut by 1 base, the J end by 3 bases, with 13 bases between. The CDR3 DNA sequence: TGTGCCAGCAGTGAATCTGGGGCGGGTGGCTACAATGAGCAGTTCTTC. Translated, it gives CASSESGAGGYNEQFF. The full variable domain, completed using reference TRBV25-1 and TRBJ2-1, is EADIYQTPRYLVIGTGKKITLECSQTMGHDKMYWYQQDPGMELHLIHYSYGVNSTEKGDLSSESTVSRIRTEHFPLTLESARPSHTSQYLCASSESGAGGYNEQFFGPGTRLTVL.